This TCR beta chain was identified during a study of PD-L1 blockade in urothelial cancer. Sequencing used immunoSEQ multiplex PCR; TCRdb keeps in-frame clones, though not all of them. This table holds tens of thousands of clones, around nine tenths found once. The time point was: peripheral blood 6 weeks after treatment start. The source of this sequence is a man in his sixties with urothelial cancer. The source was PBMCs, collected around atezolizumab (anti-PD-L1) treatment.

The CDR3 sequence: CASSEAGVHTGELFF. The DNA for the CDR3 is TGCGCCAGCAGCGAAGCGGGAGTGCACACCGGGGAGCTGTTTTTT. This chain uses TRBV10-1 with TRBJ2-2, with 8 bases identical to TRBD2. CDR3 length equals 15 residues. Germline assignment: CDR1 WNHNN and CDR2 SYGVQD (reference sequence). Trimming at V came to 6 bases and at J to 3 bases, leaving 6 bases not matched to a gene.